A selection of T cell receptor beta chains follows, all from one sample in a study of CD8 T cells in ankylosing spondylitis. TCRdb reprocessed the 5' RACE reads with MiXCR, giving one entry per CDR3 protein. The data hold fewer than 750,000 distinct CDR3 sequences, with around 20% observed a single time. Sequenced sample: blood, either unsorted or a sorted T cell fraction (not recorded which). The source is a male donor with ankylosing spondylitis. Each CDR3 is given with its conserved first and last residue. A D gene is named only where the DNA matches it firmly. A row's size may be missing; if present it is once, few, many or a size class.

>TRBV20-1|NA|TRBJ2-7|few
CSAEYRQGGSYEQYF
TGCAGTGCTGAATACCGACAGGGAGGGTCCTACGAGCAGTACTTC
>TRBV7-6|NA|TRBJ1-2|NA
CASSLPSGNGGYTF
TGTGCCAGCAGCCTCCCATCCGGGAATGGTGGCTACACCTTC
>TRBV28|NA|TRBJ1-2|few
CASSLSRGASYGYTF
TGTGCCAGCAGTTTATCGCGGGGGGCCAGCTATGGCTACACCTTC
>TRBV6-1|TRBD1|TRBJ1-6|many
CASSQGQGISPLHF
TGTGCCAGCAGCCAGGGACAGGGGATTTCACCCCTCCACTTT
>TRBV5-5|TRBD2|TRBJ2-3|few
CASSKLAELDTQYF
TGTGCCAGCAGCAAACTAGCGGAACTTGATACGCAGTATTTT
>TRBV12-3/TRBV12-4|NA|TRBJ1-2|many
CASSEDRNGYTF
TGTGCCAGCAGTGAGGACAGAAATGGCTACACCTTC
>TRBV2|NA|TRBJ2-7|NA
CASKERGLSYEQYF
TGTGCCAGCAAAGAACGGGGCCTATCCTACGAGCAGTACTTC
>TRBV6-5|NA|TRBJ2-1|NA
CASSYSPANEQFF
TGTGCCAGCAGTTACTCCCCTGCCAATGAGCAGTTCTTC
>TRBV5-1|TRBD2|TRBJ2-1|few
CASSFWASGHPKYEQFF
TGCGCCAGCAGCTTTTGGGCTAGCGGACACCCGAAGTATGAGCAGTTCTTC
>TRBV15|NA|TRBJ2-2|few
CATSRDSSVTGELFF
TGTGCCACCAGCAGGGACAGTTCGGTCACCGGGGAGCTGTTTTTT
>TRBV11-2|NA|TRBJ2-3|few
CASSLVSGADTQYF
TGTGCCAGCAGCTTAGTTTCCGGGGCTGATACGCAGTATTTT
>TRBV12-3/TRBV12-4|TRBD1|TRBJ1-5|few
CASSRQGARQPQHF
TGTGCCAGCAGCCGACAGGGGGCGAGACAGCCCCAGCATTTT